These T cell receptor beta chains were read from a single sample in a study of PD-1 blockade in classical Hodgkin lymphoma. Sequenced by immunoSEQ multiplex PCR; TCRdb stores in-frame clones only, minus some. The sample consists of 20,000 to 25,000 clones, 90% of them appearing once. Source material: CD4+ T cells from blood. The receptor source for this set is a human donor with classical Hodgkin lymphoma. The CDR3 runs from the conserved cysteine through the conserved F or W. D genes are given only for firm matches. Size tells how often a clone was seen (once, few, many) or the class of an expanded clone, and some rows leave it out.

TRBD1	TRBV2	TRBJ2-1	NA	TGTGCCAGCAGGGACAGGGAATCCTACAATGAGCAGTTCTTC	CASRDRESYNEQFF
NA	TRBV11-2	TRBJ1-1	NA	TGTGCCAGCAGCTTAGATGGCAGGGGGAACACTGAAGCTTTCTTT	CASSLDGRGNTEAFF
NA	TRBV11-2	TRBJ2-7	NA	TGTGCCAGCAGCGCACTATGCGACCGGGCCTACGAGCAGTACTTC	CASSALCDRAYEQYF
TRBD1	TRBV5-1	TRBJ2-1	NA	TGCGCCAGCATCGAACGGACAGGGAGCAATGAGCAGTTCTTC	CASIERTGSNEQFF
TRBD2	TRBV4-1	TRBJ2-3	NA	TGCGCCAGCAGCCAAGATTCCGGGGGGGCCGAGGCAGATACGCAGTATTTT	CASSQDSGGAEADTQYF
NA	TRBV5-5	TRBJ1-2	NA	TGTGCCAGCAGTCCAGGCGGGAACTATGGCTACACCTTC	CASSPGGNYGYTF
NA	TRBV19	TRBJ2-2	NA	TGTGCCAGTCGCAGGGGTGCGCTACGAGACACCGGGGAGCTGTTTTTT	CASRRGALRDTGELFF
NA	TRBV30	TRBJ2-5	once	TGTGCCTGGAGCCGTAAGGAGACCCAGTACTTC	CAWSRKETQYF
TRBD1	TRBV7-2	TRBJ1-2	once	TGTGCCAGCAGCTTAGAGGGACAGGACCCGCGGGGCTACACCTTC	CASSLEGQDPRGYTF
TRBD1	TRBV28	TRBJ1-2	NA	TGTGCCAGCAGTCCAGGACAGGGGGCAGGCTATGGCTACACCTTC	CASSPGQGAGYGYTF
TRBD1	TRBV5-1	TRBJ2-6	NA	TGCGCCAGCAGCTTTACACCGGGACAGGGGGCGTCGGGGGCCAACGTCCTGACTTTC	CASSFTPGQGASGANVLTF
TRBD1	TRBV18	TRBJ2-7	once	TGTGCCAGCTCACCATCACCGGGACAGTCCTACGAGCAGTACTTC	CASSPSPGQSYEQYF
NA	TRBV5-6	TRBJ1-6	NA	TGTGCCAGCAGCTTAAATAGGCTTAATTCACCCCTCCACTTT	CASSLNRLNSPLHF
NA	TRBV15	TRBJ2-1	NA	TGTGCCACCAGCAGAGATCTCGGACAGCACAATGAGCAGTTCTTC	CATSRDLGQHNEQFF
TRBD2	TRBV5-1	TRBJ2-3	NA	TGCGCCAGCAGCTTGGGACTAGCGGGCGTCACAGATACGCAGTATTTT	CASSLGLAGVTDTQYF